Listed here is a single TCR beta chain. The target of this receptor is not known. No per-base quality is available; no much larger clone lies one base away. The protocol used for the library was the immunoSEQ multiplex PCR assay. In the authors' own workflow: A statistical classification framework was developed to diagnose cytomegalovirus status using the catalog of TCR beta chain sequences. This is the immuneACCESS table as TCRdb keeps it, with only in-frame sequences that have V and J called. A part of the clones is gone; compared with another copy, unresolved V genes explain less than half, and the rest is unexplained. That table is the source of V, J and clone size, and D and trimming were worked out from the DNA. This sample comprises more than 100,000 clones, more than 70% of them detected only once. The ten biggest clones cover roughly 1.4% of the sample. The source of the sample is a study of cytomegalovirus exposure and HLA in healthy donors (dated by TCRdb to the late 2010s). For the wider study: According to a later analysis, one platform produced both the 110 or so validation repertoires and the 730 or so repertoires of the first cohort. A separate validation cohort of about 110 different subjects was used in addition to the roughly 720-subject first cohort. The study combined high-throughput TCR immunosequencing, statistical association of individual TCRs with disease status, and machine learning to predict cytomegalovirus infection status. The study aimed to test whether signatures of past pathogen exposure could be identified by cataloging public T cell receptors.

At the junction V is shortened by 6 bases and J by 3 bases; bases outside the gene matches: 6. The CDR3 has 14 amino acids, counting the end cysteine and phenylalanine. This entry keeps only the CDR3 DNA: 42 bases, framed from base 1. The germline V gene encodes CDR1 MNHEY and CDR2 SMNVEV (reference sequence). Separate from the approximately 670-subject first cohort, the validation cohort of over 90 subjects was the group to which the donors belonged. The full study reports these points: A later analysis had no HLA typing for the validation cohort, so co-occurrence there was scored across all 110 or so repertoires. In vitro tests confirmed that a few of the cytomegalovirus-associated TCR beta chains recognize cytomegalovirus antigens. In the study, about 150 TCR beta chains were listed as associated with cytomegalovirus. Subsequent analysis determined that TCRs grouped into clusters in the first cohort also showed a tendency toward co-occurrence across the roughly 130 validation repertoires, and 90% to 95% of cluster scores exceeded 0. Cytomegalovirus status was reported to be diagnosed by the classifier with high specificity and sensitivity in both the original and validation cohorts. Across donors, most TCR sequences were observed very rarely, whereas some public TCRs were present in many individuals. The authors suggested that the approach could potentially be generalized to other disease states and immunological phenotypes.

The origin of this receptor is a man aged 25 to 40 in good health and CMV-seronegative. The sequenced sample consisted of PBMCs. The chain employs TRBV27 and TRBJ2-7; TRBD1 fits 9 bases in the junction. The nucleotide sequence reads as follows: TGTGCCAGCAGGACCGGGACAGGGTTCTACGAGCAGTACTTC. It translates as CASRTGTGFYEQYF.